The 17 T cell receptor beta chains given below trace back to one sample, sequenced in a study of cytomegalovirus exposure and HLA in healthy donors. Use of 60 Vbeta and 13 Jbeta primers characterized the PCR. Sequencing used immunoSEQ multiplex PCR; TCRdb keeps in-frame clones, though not all of them. This repertoire includes about 120,000 clones. The sequenced material came from PBMCs. The source is a man younger than 30 in good health and CMV-seronegative.

The J gene is TRBJ2-1, the V gene TRBV9; 7 bases are shared with TRBD2. The ends lost 7 bases at V and 4 bases at J; junction bases unmatched: 14. The CDR3 sequence is 16 residues long. Germline V lookup: CDR1 SGDLS, CDR2 YYNGEE. In nucleotides, the CDR3 is TGTGCCAGCGGCCGCGCGGGAGACGCGTTATACAATGAGCAGTTCTTC. This gives the protein CASGRAGDALYNEQFF.

The chain combines TRBV6-1 with TRBJ1-2, with a tentative D call TRBD1 (6 bases). Trimming left V 5 bases short and J 7 bases short, with 17 bases between. The CDR3 loop spans 14 amino acids. The germline gives CDR1 MNHNS, CDR2 SASEGT. CDR3 sequence reads: CASSSYAGAPGYTF. As DNA, the CDR3 is TGTGCCAGCAGTTCCTACGCGGGGGCGCCTGGCTACACCTTC.

The chain employs TRBV9 and TRBJ1-6; the D gene is possibly TRBD1 (6 bases). The CDR3 consists of 15 residues. CDR1 and CDR2 (germline): SGDLS, YYNGEE. Trimming shortened V by 0 bases and J by 5 bases, and 9 bases separated the two germline ends. The CDR3 DNA follows: TGTGCCAGCAGCGTAGGGACAGCAGATAATTCACCCCTCCACTTT. Translated, it gives CASSVGTADNSPLHF.

The chain has TRBV18 and TRBJ2-7, with 9 bases lining up with TRBD2. The CDR3 runs 16 residues. Trimming cost V 0 bases and J 9 bases; bases outside gene matches: 12. The germline V gene encodes CDR1 KGHSH and CDR2 LQKENI. The CDR3 sequence: CASSPPGVAGERVQYF. In DNA form, the CDR3 reads TGTGCCAGCTCACCACCGGGAGTAGCGGGAGAACGGGTGCAGTACTTC.

The chain couples TRBV5-8 to TRBJ1-4; D possibly corresponds to TRBD1 (5 bases). Looked up from germline, CDR1 is SGHTS and CDR2 is YDEGEE. Trimming took 5 bases from V and 2 from J, leaving 10 bases between them. The CDR3 runs to 14 residues. CDR3 residues: CASRGGLTNEKLFF. The CDR3, as DNA: TGTGCCAGCAGGGGGGGACTGACTAATGAAAAACTGTTTTTT.

On this clone itself: The junction shows a germline mismatch at one end, possibly a read error. The CDR3 sequence is CTSSLTGSYYEQYF. The DNA of the CDR3 is TGTACCAGCAGCTTGACCGGGTCCTACTACGAGCAGTACTTC. This sequence joins TRBV11-2 and TRBJ2-7, with D unresolved. Germline values: CDR1 SGHAT, CDR2 FQNNGV. The CDR3 loop spans 14 amino acids. The full variable domain, completed using reference TRBV11-2 and TRBJ2-7, is EAGVAQSPRYKIIEKRQSVAFWCNPISGHATLYWYQQILGQGPKLLIQFQNNGVVDDSQLPKDRFSAERLKGVDSTLKIQPAKLEDSAVYLCTSSLTGSYYEQYFGPGTRLTVT.

The rearrangement uses TRBV7-2 and TRBJ1-1; 9 bases line up with TRBD1. Looked up from germline, CDR1 is SGHTA and CDR2 is FQGNSA. The CDR3 length is 15 residues. With V trimmed by 6 bases and J by 4 bases, 9 bases remained unmatched. CDR3 nucleotide sequence: TGTGCCAGCAGTCGGGACAGGGCGCGAGGCACTGAAGCTTTCTTT. This gives the protein CASSRDRARGTEAFF.

The genes are TRBV28 and TRBJ1-1, with D perhaps matching TRBD1 (6 bases). CDR1 MDHEN and CDR2 SYDVKM come from the germline V gene. The CDR3 has 14 residues. V lost 6 bases and J 0 bases, leaving 11 bases between the germline ends. DNA of the CDR3: TGTGCCAGCAGAGATGGACAGCTGAACACTGAAGCTTTCTTT. Translation gives CASRDGQLNTEAFF.

The rearrangement links TRBV7-9 to TRBJ2-7, with D possibly being TRBD2 (5 bases). Germline V gene lookup returns CDR1 SEHNR and CDR2 FQNEAQ (reference sequence). Trimming took 1 base from V and 3 from J, leaving 16 bases between them. The CDR3 sequence is 16 residues long. As DNA, the CDR3 is TGTGCCAGCAGCTTAGTTATAGCACCTAGCCACTACGAGCAGTACTTC. Translation: CASSLVIAPSHYEQYF.

The chain combines TRBV19 with TRBJ1-4; perhaps TRBD1 as D (5 bases). The CDR3 length is 15 residues. Trimming removed 5 bases at V and 7 bases at J, with 17 bases between. Per the germline V gene, CDR1 is LNHDA and CDR2 is SQIVND (reference sequence). CDR3 amino acids: CASSGKTRGGEKLFF. The CDR3 DNA reads as TGTGCCAGTAGTGGGAAGACAAGGGGTGGTGAAAAACTGTTTTTT.

The chain combines TRBV2 with TRBJ1-5; 11 positions agree with TRBD1. CDR1 and CDR2 from the germline V gene are SNHLY and FYNNEI. The CDR3 spans 13 residues. The V and J ends lost 5 bases and 10 bases, in that order; junction bases with no gene match: 4. CDR3 region: CASSQDRGLPQHF. CDR3 DNA sequence: TGTGCCAGCAGTCAGGACAGGGGGCTACCCCAGCATTTT.

This rearrangement joins TRBV5-4 to TRBJ2-2; possibly TRBD2 for D (5 bases). CDR1 SGHNT and CDR2 YYREEE come from the germline V gene (reference sequence). The CDR3 is 14 residues long. V lost 9 bases and J 1 base, leaving 13 bases between the germline ends. The CDR3 region is CATRAEMNTGELFF. Here the CDR3 DNA reads TGTGCCACCAGAGCGGAAATGAACACCGGGGAGCTGTTTTTT. Using reference TRBV5-4 and TRBJ2-2 for the parts outside the CDR3, the full variable domain is ETGVTQSPTHLIKTRGQQVTLRCSSQSGHNTVSWYQQALGQGPQFIFQYYREEENGRGNFPPRFSGLQFPNYSSELNVNALELDDSALYLCATRAEMNTGELFFGEGSRLTVL.

The rearrangement links TRBV29-1 to TRBJ2-2; TRBD2 is a possible D gene (5 bases). The germline V gene encodes CDR1 SQVTM and CDR2 ANQGSEA. The CDR3 length is 17 residues. Trimming cost V 5 bases and J 3 bases, with 22 bases left between them. CDR3 sequence: CSVFLRAGRRYTGELFF. In DNA, the CDR3 is TGCAGCGTTTTTTTGCGGGCCGGAAGGAGATACACCGGGGAGCTGTTTTTT.

V is TRBV29-1 and J is TRBJ2-1; 12 nucleotides agree with TRBD1. V gave up 7 bases and J gave up 9 bases; unmatched junction bases: 7. Germline loops: CDR1 SQVTM, CDR2 ANQGSEA. The CDR3 contains 13 residues. Here the CDR3 DNA reads TGCAGCGCGCGCGGGACAGGGGGCTTTGAGCAGTTCTTC. It translates to CSARGTGGFEQFF.

The J gene is TRBJ1-2, the V gene TRBV10-1; D ambiguous. Trimming removed 6 bases at V and 5 bases at J, with 10 bases between. This CDR3 is built from 12 residues. Looked up from germline, CDR1 is WNHNN and CDR2 is SYGVQD (reference sequence). The CDR3 DNA is TGCGCCAGCAGGCCCTATCAATATGGCTACACCTTC. Its protein product is CASRPYQYGYTF.

The rearrangement uses TRBV7-9 and TRBJ2-1; 11 positions agree with TRBD2. This CDR3 spans 15 amino acids. Germline CDR1 SEHNR, CDR2 FQNEAQ (reference sequence). V lost 6 bases and J lost 8; bases outside the gene matches: 9. In DNA, the CDR3 is TGTGCCAGCAGAAAAAAACTAGCGGGAGATGATGAGCAGTTCTTC. Translated: CASRKKLAGDDEQFF. The variable domain in full, with the rest retrieved from reference TRBV7-9 and TRBJ2-1, is DTGVSQNPRHKITKRGQNVTFRCDPISEHNRLYWYRQTLGQGPEFLTYFQNEAQLEKSRLLSDRFSAERPKGSFSTLEIQRTEQGDSAMYLCASRKKLAGDDEQFFGPGTRLTVL.

The chain joins TRBV6-5 to TRBJ2-1, with D perhaps TRBD2 (5 bases). Germline V CDR1 and CDR2: MNHEY, SVGAGI. Trimming took off 0 bases at V and 7 bases at J, with 13 bases between the two ends. There are 15 residues in the CDR3. The CDR3 loop is CASSYSRWRPNEQFF. The CDR3 region has the DNA TGTGCCAGCAGTTACTCGAGATGGAGGCCAAATGAGCAGTTCTTC.